Presented here are 27 T cell receptor beta chains from one specimen sequenced in a study of technical replicates of blood from a handful of donors. TCRdb's copy holds only in-frame clones and misses some; the assay was immunoSEQ multiplex PCR. The sample records some 71,000 clones, around 97% being singletons. Specimen: T cells isolated from PBMCs. The receptors derive from a human donor in good health.

The chain employs TRBV10-3 and TRBJ2-1; 10 positions agree with TRBD2. The CDR3 runs to 16 residues. Germline CDR1 is ENHRY and CDR2 is SYGVKD. J was trimmed by 8 bases and V by 6 bases; bases with no gene match: 13. The chain's CDR3 is CAISQREGRVPDEQFF. CDR3 bases: TGTGCCATCAGCCAGCGGGAGGGCCGGGTCCCTGATGAGCAGTTCTTC.

The gene calls are TRBV4-3 and TRBJ1-2; D possibly corresponds to TRBD1 (5 bases). The V end lost 4 bases, the J end lost 2 bases, and 14 bases lay between the germline ends. Looked up from germline, CDR1 is LGHNA and CDR2 is YSLEER. The CDR3 sequence is 15 residues long. The CDR3 loop reads CASSPSGLLNYGYTF. The CDR3 DNA is TGCGCCAGCAGCCCTTCGGGACTTCTAAACTATGGCTACACCTTC.

This rearrangement joins TRBV28 to TRBJ1-5; 8 bases match TRBD1. The V gene's germline CDR1 is MDHEN and CDR2 SYDVKM. This CDR3 is 14 amino acids long. Trimming took 6 bases from V and 7 from J; bases not matched to a gene: 8. The CDR3 loop reads CASSLGQAGQPQHF. In DNA, the CDR3 is TGTGCCAGCAGCCTGGGACAGGCGGGGCAGCCCCAGCATTTT. The variable domain in full, completed from reference TRBV28 and TRBJ1-5, reads DVKVTQSSRYLVKRTGEKVFLECVQDMDHENMFWYRQDPGLGLRLIYFSYDVKMKEKGDIPEGYSVSREKKERFSLILESASTNQTSMYLCASSLGQAGQPQHFGDGTRLSIL.

CDR3 residues: CASSEILAGADTQYF. The CDR3 bases are TGTGCCAGCAGTGAAATCCTAGCGGGAGCTGATACGCAGTATTTT. The chain couples TRBV6-1 to TRBJ2-3; 10 bases match TRBD2. The CDR3 totals 15 residues. Per the germline V gene, CDR1 is MNHNS and CDR2 is SASEGT. V dropped 2 bases and J dropped 6; count of bases not matched to a gene: 5.

The chain carries TRBV6-1 and TRBJ2-3, with a possible D match to TRBD1 (5 bases). CDR3 length: 17 amino acids. Germline values: CDR1 MNHNS, CDR2 SASEGT. Trimming shortened V by 4 bases and J by 1 base, and 18 bases separated the two germline ends. The CDR3 DNA sequence: TGTGCCAGCAGTGCCCAACGGACCAGGGCGGGCACAGATACGCAGTATTTT. Protein sequence: CASSAQRTRAGTDTQYF.

This chain joins TRBV25-1 and TRBJ2-7; no reliable D call. CDR3 length: 14 amino acids. Germline V gene sequence: CDR1 MGHDK, CDR2 SYGVNS. Trimming removed 1 base from V and 4 bases from J, with 11 bases in between. DNA for the CDR3: TGTGCCAGCAGTGAATCCCGACCCGGGTACGAGCAGTACTTC. The encoded protein is CASSESRPGYEQYF.

Concerning this clone itself: At one boundary the junction diverges from the germline segment, which might be a read error. V gene TRBV7-2 combines with J gene TRBJ2-7; 15 nucleotides agree with TRBD2. The CDR3 has 15 amino acids. The germline gives CDR1 SGHTA, CDR2 FQGNSA. CDR3: CASSPPGLAGGPPYF. The CDR3 nucleotides read TGTGCCAGCAGCCCACCGGGACTAGCGGGAGGACCTCCCTACTTT.

This sequence joins TRBV30 and TRBJ2-7; 7 bases align to TRBD1. Unmatched junction bases numbered 5, after V lost 3 bases and J lost 3 bases. The germline CDR1 and CDR2 sequences are GTSNPN and SVGIG (reference sequence). This CDR3 is 13 amino acids long. CDR3 protein: CAWRLAGGYEQYF. DNA of the CDR3: TGTGCCTGGAGGTTGGCAGGGGGCTACGAGCAGTACTTC.

A single count supports this clone. V is TRBV28 and J is TRBJ2-7, with a possible D match to TRBD1 (6 bases). V was clipped by 3 bases and J by 5 bases, with 11 bases between them. This CDR3 comprises 13 residues. Looked up from germline, CDR1 is MDHEN and CDR2 is SYDVKM. The CDR3 reads CASSFTGSDEQYF. The CDR3 DNA is TGTGCCAGCAGTTTTACAGGGTCCGACGAGCAGTACTTC. The full variable domain, rest sourced from reference TRBV28 and TRBJ2-7, is DVKVTQSSRYLVKRTGEKVFLECVQDMDHENMFWYRQDPGLGLRLIYFSYDVKMKEKGDIPEGYSVSREKKERFSLILESASTNQTSMYLCASSFTGSDEQYFGPGTRLTVT.

This clone was seen once. The V and J genes are TRBV11-3 and TRBJ2-7, with 9 positions matching TRBD2. The germline V gene encodes CDR1 SGHNT and CDR2 YENEEA. There are 20 residues in the CDR3. The V segment lost 1 base and the J segment 4 bases; nucleotides outside the gene matches: 20. The CDR3 nucleotides are TGTGCCAGCAGCTTAGTATCCGCTTCGACTAGCGGTTCTTTTCCGTACGAGCAGTACTTC. It encodes CASSLVSASTSGSFPYEQYF.

This chain joins TRBV30 and TRBJ1-3, with 7 bases that match TRBD1. Germline CDR1 GTSNPN, CDR2 SVGIG (reference sequence). V lost 0 bases, J lost 4 bases, and 9 bases stayed unmatched. The CDR3 is 16 residues long. As DNA, the CDR3 is TGTGCCTGGAGTGTGACTGGGACAGAGATCGGAAACACCATATATTTT. It specifies CAWSVTGTEIGNTIYF.

The chain carries TRBV4-3 and TRBJ1-5; no reliable D call. With 0 bases removed from V and 0 bases from J, the gap between germline ends came to 9 bases. The CDR3 is 16 residues long. The V gene's germline CDR1 is LGHNA and CDR2 YSLEER. The CDR3 DNA is TGCGCCAGCAGCCAAGAGCCCCGGTATAGCAATCAGCCCCAGCATTTT. Protein sequence: CASSQEPRYSNQPQHF.

This rearrangement joins TRBV4-1 to TRBJ2-1, with D perhaps TRBD2 (5 bases). V lost 0 bases and J lost 8, with 8 bases in between. This CDR3 spans 13 amino acids. Per germline, CDR1 MGHRA and CDR2 YSYEKL. CDR3 DNA: TGCGCCAGCAGCCAAGAACTAGAGGATGAGCAGTTCTTC. It yields the protein CASSQELEDEQFF.

V gene TRBV30 combines with J gene TRBJ1-5, with D unresolved. The CDR3 is 12 amino acids. Germline V CDR1 and CDR2: GTSNPN, SVGIG (reference sequence). V shed 8 bases and J shed 4 bases, with 12 bases lying between them. The DNA for the CDR3 is TGTGCCCTAGGAACTATTAATCAGCCCCAGCATTTT. Protein: CALGTINQPQHF.

The chain is built from TRBV14 and TRBJ1-1; perhaps TRBD1 as D (6 bases). This CDR3 spans 16 amino acids. V lost 1 base to trimming and J lost 0 bases, with 12 bases between them. The germline V gene encodes CDR1 SGHDN and CDR2 FVKESK. The CDR3 loop is CASSQARQALNTEAFF. The CDR3 DNA reads as TGTGCCAGCAGCCAAGCGAGACAGGCGTTGAACACTGAAGCTTTCTTT. The complete variable domain, with remaining parts taken from reference TRBV14 and TRBJ1-1, reads EAGVTQFPSHSVIEKGQTVTLRCDPISGHDNLYWYRRVMGKEIKFLLHFVKESKQDESGMPNNRFLAERTGGTYSTLKVQPAELEDSGVYFCASSQARQALNTEAFFGQGTRLTVV.

The chain has TRBV9 and TRBJ2-7; D unclear. Germline CDR1 reads SGDLS; CDR2 reads YYNGEE. This CDR3 has 12 amino acids. Trimming took 3 bases from V and 2 from J, leaving 6 bases between them. As DNA, the CDR3 is TGTGCCAGCAGCGCAGGTACCTACGAGCAGTACTTC. Translating gives CASSAGTYEQYF. Together with reference TRBV9 and TRBJ2-7, the CDR3 gives the full variable domain: DSGVTQTPKHLITATGQRVTLRCSPRSGDLSVYWYQQSLDQGLQFLIQYYNGEERAKGNILERFSAQQFPDLHSELNLSSLELGDSALYFCASSAGTYEQYFGPGTRLTVT.

This rearrangement joins TRBV2 to TRBJ2-3, with D maybe TRBD1 (6 bases). Germline CDR1 reads SNHLY; CDR2 reads FYNNEI. Trimming shortened V by 4 bases and J by 6 bases, and 17 bases separated the two germline ends. The CDR3 runs to 15 residues. The CDR3 sequence: CASSVYDRSGDTQYF. CDR3 DNA sequence: TGTGCCAGCAGTGTATATGACAGGTCTGGGGATACGCAGTATTTT.

This chain joins TRBV9 and TRBJ2-1, with D unclear. The length of the CDR3 is 11 residues. With 4 bases removed from V and 6 bases from J, the gap between germline ends came to 5 bases. CDR1 is SGDLS, CDR2 YYNGEE, per germline. CDR3 DNA: TGTGCCAGCAGCCGCGCCAATGAGCAGTTCTTC. This translates into CASSRANEQFF.

The V and J genes are TRBV27 and TRBJ2-3, with D tentatively TRBD2 (5 bases). Germline values: CDR1 MNHEY, CDR2 SMNVEV (reference sequence). Trimming took 6 bases from V and 4 from J, leaving 20 bases between them. The CDR3 sequence is 16 residues long. The DNA for the CDR3 is TGTGCCAGCAGCCCCAAGAGGCTACCCGGGGCAGATACGCAGTATTTT. Translated: CASSPKRLPGADTQYF.

This chain connects TRBV15 to TRBJ1-4, with 7 bases that match TRBD1. V gave up 3 bases and J gave up 3 bases; unmatched junction bases: 1. Per the germline V gene, CDR1 is LNHNV and CDR2 is YYDKDF (reference sequence). CDR3 size: 14 residues. The CDR3 DNA reads TGTGCCACCAGCAGGGGACAGCCTAATGAAAAACTGTTTTTT. Translating it yields CATSRGQPNEKLFF.

The chain employs TRBV29-1 and TRBJ2-6; TRBD2 is a possible D gene (6 bases). The ends were cut back, 7 bases at V and 1 base at J, with 8 bases in the middle. Germline V lookup: CDR1 SQVTM, CDR2 ANQGSEA. This CDR3 is built from 13 residues. The DNA for the CDR3 is TGCAGCGCGGGGGTGTCTGGGGCCAACGTCCTGACTTTC. Its translation is CSAGVSGANVLTF.

V is TRBV30 and J is TRBJ1-2; D is perhaps TRBD1 (5 bases). This CDR3 is built from 12 residues. Germline assignment: CDR1 GTSNPN and CDR2 SVGIG (reference sequence). V was shortened by 4 bases and J by 8 bases, with 14 bases between the two germline ends. CDR3 in amino acids: CAWTRDFGGYTF. CDR3 nucleotides: TGTGCCTGGACAAGGGACTTTGGCGGCTACACCTTC.

V usage is TRBV6-1 and J usage is TRBJ1-1; possible D gene TRBD1, 5 bases. V lost 1 base, J lost 1 base, and 10 bases lay in between. The CDR3 length is 15 residues. Germline CDR1 reads MNHNS; CDR2 reads SASEGT. CDR3 DNA: TGTGCCAGCAGTGAAGGCGCAGGGCGGAACACTGAAGCTTTCTTT. Translation: CASSEGAGRNTEAFF.

As for this clone: At one boundary the junction diverges from the germline segment, which might be a read error. The chain links TRBV6-1 to TRBJ1-5, with D maybe TRBD1 (6 bases). The CDR3 runs 15 residues. Germline V gene lookup returns CDR1 MNHNS and CDR2 SASEGT. CDR3 bases: TGTGCCAGCAGTGAAGGTTCGGGGGGCAAGCAGCCCCAGCATTTT. Its translation: CASSEGSGGKQPQHF.

This clone was seen a single time. The chain couples TRBV11-2 to TRBJ1-1; D is undetermined. CDR3 size: 12 residues. Germline loops: CDR1 SGHAT, CDR2 FQNNGV. V gave up 5 bases and J gave up 3 bases, with 7 bases separating them. The chain's CDR3 is CASSAGHTEAFF. CDR3 sequence (DNA): TGTGCCAGCAGCGCGGGTCACACTGAAGCTTTCTTT.

The rearrangement uses TRBV29-1 and TRBJ2-7; TRBD2 matches at 8 bases. The V gene's germline CDR1 is SQVTM and CDR2 ANQGSEA. The J segment lost 7 bases and the V segment lost 2 bases, leaving 7 bases of the junction unmatched. This CDR3 is built from 13 residues. The CDR3 nucleotides are TGCAGCGTTGAAACAGCGGGAGCCAAGGAGCAGTACTTC. Translation gives CSVETAGAKEQYF.

A single count supports this clone. The chain combines TRBV5-1 with TRBJ2-3; 12 positions agree with TRBD2. Germline-derived CDR1 and CDR2 are SGHRS and YFSETQ. The junction had 3 bases not matched to a gene; V was cut back by 0 bases and J by 4 bases. The length of the CDR3 is 16 residues. The CDR3 loop reads CASSLGLAGEADTQYF. The CDR3 DNA reads as TGCGCCAGCAGCTTGGGACTAGCGGGAGAAGCAGATACGCAGTATTTT. The full variable domain, rest sourced from reference TRBV5-1 and TRBJ2-3, is KAGVTQTPRYLIKTRGQQVTLSCSPISGHRSVSWYQQTPGQGLQFLFEYFSETQRNKGNFPGRFSGRQFSNSRSEMNVSTLELGDSALYLCASSLGLAGEADTQYFGPGTRLTVL.